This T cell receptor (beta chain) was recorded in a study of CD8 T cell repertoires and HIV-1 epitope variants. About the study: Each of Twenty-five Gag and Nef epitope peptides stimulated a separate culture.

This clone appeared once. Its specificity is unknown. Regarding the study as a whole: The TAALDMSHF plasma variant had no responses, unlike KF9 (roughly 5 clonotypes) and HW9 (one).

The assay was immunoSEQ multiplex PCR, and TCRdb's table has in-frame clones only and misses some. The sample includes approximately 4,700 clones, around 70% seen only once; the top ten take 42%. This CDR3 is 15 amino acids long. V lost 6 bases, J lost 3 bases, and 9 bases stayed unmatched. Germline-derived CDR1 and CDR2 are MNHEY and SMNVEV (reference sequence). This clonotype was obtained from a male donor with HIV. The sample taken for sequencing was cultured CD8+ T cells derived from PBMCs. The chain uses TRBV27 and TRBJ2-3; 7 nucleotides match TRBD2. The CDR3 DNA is TGTGCCAGCAGCTCTGGGGGGGGAGGGACAGATACGCAGTATTTT. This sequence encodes CASSSGGGGTDTQYF.